This is a list of T cell receptor beta chains from one sample in a study of spatial heterogeneity in lung cancer. TCRdb used MiXCR to reprocess the 5' RACE reads, holding one entry per CDR3 protein. The sample has about 23,000 distinct CDR3 sequences; less than 6% are singletons. The starting material was PBMCs, obtained at surgery. The receptors originated from a male donor with early-stage non-small cell lung cancer. CDR3s include the opening cysteine and the closing phenylalanine or tryptophan. Fields, in order: J gene, V gene, D gene, clone size, CDR3 protein, CDR3 DNA. The D gene is left open where the match is weak. Each size is once, few, many or a size class.

>TRBJ2-7|TRBV6-5|TRBD1|few
CASSRQGMREQYF
TGTGCCAGCAGTCGACAGGGGATGAGGGAGCAGTACTTC
>TRBJ1-2|TRBV5-6|.|many
CASTFTANYGYTF
TGTGCCAGCACCTTCACTGCTAACTATGGCTACACCTTC
>TRBJ2-5|TRBV3-1|TRBD2|many
CASSQEGLALAGETQYF
TGTGCCAGCAGCCAAGAAGGACTAGCTTTAGCCGGGGAGACCCAGTACTTC
>TRBJ2-1|TRBV19|TRBD1|many
CASRPGQGKVDTSYNEQFF
TGTGCCAGTAGACCGGGACAGGGAAAAGTGGATACGTCCTACAATGAGCAGTTCTTC
>TRBJ1-5|TRBV6-6|.|many
CASSSASNQPQHF
TGTGCCAGCAGTTCTGCTAGCAATCAGCCCCAGCATTTT
>TRBJ1-6|TRBV10-3|TRBD1|many
CAISEERGTANNSPLHF
TGTGCCATCAGTGAGGAGAGGGGGACAGCCAATAATTCACCCCTCCACTTT
>TRBJ1-2|TRBV21-1|.|many
CASSKGRVIGYTF
TGTGCCAGCAGCAAAGGCAGGGTGATCGGCTACACCTTC
>TRBJ2-7|TRBV18|.|many
CASSPRASANYEQYF
TGTGCCAGCTCACCGAGGGCTAGCGCCAACTACGAGCAGTACTTC
>TRBJ2-7|TRBV29-1|.|many
CSVGAGVGYEQYF
TGCAGCGTTGGAGCCGGGGTGGGGTACGAGCAGTACTTC
>TRBJ2-3|TRBV6-4|TRBD1|many
CASSDLGGTSMDTQYF
TGTGCCAGCAGTGACCTAGGGGGCACATCCATGGATACGCAGTATTTT
>TRBJ2-3|TRBV7-3|TRBD1|many
CASSQTGGRADTQYF
TGTGCCAGCAGCCAAACAGGGGGCCGGGCAGATACGCAGTATTTT
>TRBJ1-4|TRBV20-1|TRBD1|many
CSARGQGAEKLFF
TGCAGTGCTAGGGGACAGGGGGCTGAAAAACTGTTTTTT
>TRBJ1-5|TRBV5-5|.|many
CASSSSQGSDQPQHF
TGTGCCAGCAGCTCGAGTCAGGGGTCGGATCAGCCCCAGCATTTT
>TRBJ2-2|TRBV11-2|.|medium-sized
CASSPRGTQPGELFF
TGTGCCAGCAGCCCTAGAGGGACCCAACCCGGGGAGCTGTTTTTT
>TRBJ1-2|TRBV6-1|.|many
CASARRGSGAGYTF
TGTGCCAGCGCTCGAAGAGGGTCGGGGGCTGGCTACACCTTC
>TRBJ2-3|TRBV9|TRBD1|many
CASSLQGSTDTQYF
TGTGCCAGCAGCCTACAGGGGAGCACAGATACGCAGTATTTT
>TRBJ1-6|TRBV6-6|TRBD1|few
CASREDRALHF
TGTGCCAGCAGGGAGGACAGGGCCCTCCACTTT
>TRBJ1-1|TRBV6-2/TRBV6-3|.|many
CASSRPNTNTEAFF
TGTGCCAGCAGCCGTCCAAACACGAACACTGAAGCTTTCTTT
>TRBJ2-5|TRBV6-1|.|many
CASSGRTLETQYF
TGTGCCAGCAGTGGACGGACCTTGGAGACCCAGTACTTC
>TRBJ2-7|TRBV29-1|TRBD2|many
CSVSPGTSGSLYEQYF
TGCAGCGTTTCCCCGGGCACTAGCGGGAGTCTCTACGAGCAGTACTTC
>TRBJ2-3|TRBV18|.|many
CASSPMGLNTDTQYF
TGTGCCAGCTCACCAATGGGACTCAACACAGATACGCAGTATTTT
>TRBJ2-2|TRBV7-9|.|many
CASRLRRRGVNTGELFF
TGTGCCAGCAGACTTCGAAGACGGGGAGTAAACACCGGGGAGCTGTTTTTT
>TRBJ1-5|TRBV5-1|.|many
CASSPGQNNQPQHF
TGCGCCAGCAGCCCCGGGCAGAATAATCAGCCCCAGCATTTT
>TRBJ2-7|TRBV6-6|.|many
CASSYSIELGGEQYF
TGTGCCAGCAGTTACTCGATCGAATTGGGGGGCGAGCAGTACTTC
>TRBJ2-7|TRBV10-3|.|many
CAISEVVPYEQYF
TGTGCCATCAGTGAAGTAGTTCCCTACGAGCAGTACTTC
>TRBJ2-3|TRBV4-3|.|once
CASSRDLGTDTQYF
TGCGCCAGCAGCCGGGACTTGGGCACAGATACGCAGTATTTT
>TRBJ2-7|TRBV10-3|TRBD1|many
CAISGGQGRGLRSYEQYF
TGTGCCATCAGTGGCGGACAGGGGAGGGGGTTACGGAGCTACGAGCAGTACTTC
>TRBJ2-3|TRBV14|.|many
CASSQEIPDTQYF
TGTGCCAGCAGCCAAGAAATTCCAGATACGCAGTATTTT
>TRBJ2-1|TRBV6-6|TRBD2|many
CASSYGLAGGLF
TGTGCCAGCAGTTACGGACTAGCGGGAGGGCTCTTC
>TRBJ2-3|TRBV27|TRBD1|many
CASKAGGPTDTQYF
TGTGCCAGCAAAGCAGGGGGCCCCACAGATACGCAGTATTTT
>TRBJ1-2|TRBV2|.|many
CASSETGQGNYTF
TGTGCCAGCAGTGAAACGGGGCAGGGAAACTACACCTTC